Below are 18 T cell receptor beta chains sequenced from a single sample in a study of blood T cell repertoires in COVID-19. Here immunoSEQ multiplex PCR was the method, and the copy in TCRdb shows in-frame clones only, minus some. The table has 30,000 to 40,000 clones, approximately 69% seen once. Sequencing was done on a sample of peripheral blood. The receptors shown here come from an older man with COVID-19, enrolled during active disease.

This clone was observed a single time. The chain links TRBV9 to TRBJ2-7; 7 positions match TRBD2. From germline, CDR1 is SGDLS and CDR2 YYNGEE. V gave up 7 bases and J gave up 1 base; unmatched junction bases: 5. This CDR3 is built from 13 residues. The DNA of the CDR3 is TGTGCCAGCGGGACGGGGGGTTCCTACGAGCAGTACTTC. Protein: CASGTGGSYEQYF.

The genes are TRBV7-3 and TRBJ2-4; 8 nucleotides align to TRBD1. J lost 1 base, V lost 1 base, and 6 bases had no gene match. The CDR3 extends over 17 amino acids. Germline V lookup: CDR1 SGHTA, CDR2 FQGTGA. The CDR3 DNA reads TGTGCCAGCAGCTTAAGGCCCCGGGACAGGGCCAAAAACATTCAGTACTTC. Its translation is CASSLRPRDRAKNIQYF.

This clone has a handful of counts. V gene TRBV10-3 combines with J gene TRBJ1-2; 9 bases fit TRBD1. V lost 3 bases and J lost 7; bases outside the gene matches: 9. Germline CDR1 and CDR2: ENHRY and SYGVKD. This CDR3 has 15 residues. The CDR3 sequence is CAISDLPQGAGGYTF. The CDR3 DNA sequence: TGTGCCATCAGTGACCTCCCACAGGGGGCAGGTGGCTACACCTTC.

This chain joins TRBV5-4 and TRBJ2-7; a possible D gene is TRBD2 (5 bases). Germline lookup yields CDR1 SGHNT and CDR2 YYREEE (reference sequence). This CDR3 comprises 14 residues. Between the trimmed V and J ends, which lost 0 bases and 3 bases, there was a span of 10 bases. The CDR3 region is CASSLGVANYEQYF. DNA for the CDR3: TGTGCCAGCAGCTTGGGGGTAGCGAACTACGAGCAGTACTTC.

This clone occurred a few times. The chain couples TRBV28 to TRBJ1-5, with TRBD1 matching over 9 bases. The junction had 7 bases not matched to a gene; V was cut back by 6 bases and J by 1 base. CDR1 and CDR2 from the germline V gene are MDHEN and SYDVKM. The CDR3 contains 16 residues. CDR3: CASRNTGTGSNQPQHF. CDR3 in DNA: TGTGCCAGCAGAAACACCGGGACAGGGAGCAATCAGCCCCAGCATTTT.

V usage is TRBV5-4 and J usage is TRBJ2-2; TRBD1 might be the D (6 bases). V lost 5 bases to trimming and J lost 4 bases, with 15 bases between them. The CDR3 totals 15 residues. Germline V lookup: CDR1 SGHNT, CDR2 YYREEE (reference sequence). In DNA form, the CDR3 reads TGTGCCAGCAGTTCACAGGGCTTCGGCACCGGGGAGCTGTTTTTT. As protein: CASSSQGFGTGELFF.

The gene calls are TRBV6-6 and TRBJ1-4, with 8 bases matching TRBD1. Germline values: CDR1 MNHNY, CDR2 SVGAGI (reference sequence). V lost 6 bases, J lost 7 bases, and 7 bases stayed unmatched. The CDR3 totals 14 residues. The CDR3 DNA sequence: TGTGCCAGCAGCCCCCCCAGGGGGCTTGAAAAACTGTTTTTT. Protein sequence: CASSPPRGLEKLFF.

This clone was picked up one time. The V call is TRBV27, the J call TRBJ1-2; TRBD1 is a possible D gene (5 bases). The CDR3 has 13 residues. Germline-derived CDR1 and CDR2 are MNHEY and SMNVEV (reference sequence). V lost 5 bases to trimming and J lost 2 bases, with 9 bases between them. CDR3 residues: CASSRGKNYGYTF. In DNA, the CDR3 is TGTGCCAGCAGTAGGGGTAAGAACTATGGCTACACCTTC.

The chain joins TRBV12-3 or TRBV12-4 to TRBJ2-7; 7 bases line up with TRBD2. With 5 bases clipped from V and 3 bases from J, the junction kept 4 bases outside the gene matches. The CDR3 runs 13 residues. The CDR3 protein is CASSNGLVYEQYF. The CDR3 DNA is TGTGCCAGCAGTAACGGACTAGTCTACGAGCAGTACTTC.

This sequence joins TRBV5-4 and TRBJ2-1; weak D call: TRBD2 (6 bases). V gave up 2 bases and J gave up 4 bases, with 10 bases separating them. Germline V gene lookup returns CDR1 SGHNT and CDR2 YYREEE (reference sequence). This CDR3 contains 14 residues. In nucleotides, the CDR3 is TGTGCCAGCAGCTTACCCGGGACTTACAATGAGCAGTTCTTC. Translating it yields CASSLPGTYNEQFF.

This clone occurred once. The V gene is TRBV5-1, the J gene TRBJ2-3; 7 bases agree with TRBD2. With V trimmed by 0 bases and J by 1 base, 5 bases remained unmatched. Germline-derived CDR1 and CDR2 are SGHRS and YFSETQ. CDR3 size: 16 residues. CDR3 nucleotide sequence: TGCGCCAGCAGCTTGGCCTTAGGACTAGGCACAGATACGCAGTATTTT. This gives the protein CASSLALGLGTDTQYF.

This clone has a single count. J is TRBJ1-1 and V is TRBV11-2, with D maybe TRBD1 (6 bases). The CDR3 loop spans 12 amino acids. The V and J ends lost 5 bases and 6 bases respectively, with 10 bases between them. Germline CDR1 and CDR2: SGHAT and FQNNGV. The CDR3 region has the DNA TGTGCCAGCAGCCCACAGGGTTCTGAAGCTTTCTTT. Protein: CASSPQGSEAFF.

This CDR3 is CASSGRVGGYTF. The CDR3 DNA reads TGTGCCAGTAGTGGCAGGGTAGGGGGCTACACCTTC. The genes are TRBV19 and TRBJ1-2, with D possibly matching TRBD1 (5 bases). V gave up 5 bases and J gave up 8 bases, with 12 bases separating them. The CDR3 loop spans 12 amino acids. CDR1 is LNHDA and CDR2 is SQIVND in the germline V gene (reference sequence).

The chain joins TRBV11-2 to TRBJ1-5; D possibly corresponds to TRBD1 (6 bases). CDR1 is SGHAT, CDR2 FQNNGV, per germline. The CDR3 has 13 residues. V was cut by 4 bases and J by 7 bases, with 11 bases left in between. CDR3 sequence (DNA): TGTGCCAGCAGCTCCGGACAGTACCAGCCCCAGCATTTT. This sequence encodes CASSSGQYQPQHF. Full variable domain (missing parts from reference TRBV11-2 and TRBJ1-5): EAGVAQSPRYKIIEKRQSVAFWCNPISGHATLYWYQQILGQGPKLLIQFQNNGVVDDSQLPKDRFSAERLKGVDSTLKIQPAKLEDSAVYLCASSSGQYQPQHFGDGTRLSIL.

This clone was seen once. One end of the junction fails to match germline, which may point to a read error. V gene TRBV19 combines with J gene TRBJ1-2; the match to TRBD1 covers 9 bases. Looked up from germline, CDR1 is LNHDA and CDR2 is SQIVND (reference sequence). This CDR3 comprises 14 residues. This CDR3 is CASSIGPGQGPESF. In DNA, the CDR3 is TGTGCCAGTAGTATTGGCCCGGGACAGGGCCCAGAGTCCTTC.

The chain carries TRBV4-3 and TRBJ2-5; D remains ambiguous. V was clipped by 0 bases and J by 0 bases, with 5 bases between them. The CDR3 sequence is 14 residues long. In germline, CDR1 is LGHNA, CDR2 YSLEER. This chain's CDR3 is CASSQDLYQETQYF. The CDR3 nucleotides are TGCGCCAGCAGCCAAGATCTGTACCAAGAGACCCAGTACTTC.

J is TRBJ2-3 and V is TRBV30; 11 bases align to TRBD2. The CDR3 contains 17 residues. Germline CDR1 GTSNPN, CDR2 SVGIG (reference sequence). V lost 3 bases to trimming and J lost 6 bases; unmatched junction nucleotides: 14. In DNA, the CDR3 is TGTGCCTGGAGCCCTGAATCGGGACTAGCGGTTAGGGATACGCAGTATTTT. Encoded protein: CAWSPESGLAVRDTQYF.

The rearrangement uses TRBV21-1 and TRBJ1-1; the D segment call TRBD1 is taken from the table without a DNA check. TRBV21-1 is an annotated pseudogene. The CDR3 is 15 residues long. CDR3 sequence reads: CASSKADRAEAEAFF. The CDR3 coding sequence is TGTGCCAGCAGCAAAGCCGACAGGGCCGAAGCTGAAGCTTTCTTT.